This T cell receptor (beta chain) stems from a study of technical replicates of blood from several donors. Libraries were prepared by immunoSEQ multiplex PCR; TCRdb keeps only in-frame clonotypes and omits some of them. The table shows around 76,000 clones, with around 97% occurring only once. Germline values: CDR1 MDHEN, CDR2 SYDVKM. V shed 6 bases and J shed 5 bases, with 17 bases lying between them. The CDR3 length is 15 residues. What was sequenced was T cells isolated from PBMCs. This receptor was identified in a human donor in good health. The chain combines TRBV28 with TRBJ1-5; no clear D gene. The CDR3 coding sequence is TGTGCCAGCAGCCTTTCGTGGCAGGACTATCAGCCCCAGCATTTT. As protein: CASSLSWQDYQPQHF. Full variable domain (outside the CDR3, taken from reference TRBV28 and TRBJ1-5): DVKVTQSSRYLVKRTGEKVFLECVQDMDHENMFWYRQDPGLGLRLIYFSYDVKMKEKGDIPEGYSVSREKKERFSLILESASTNQTSMYLCASSLSWQDYQPQHFGDGTRLSIL.